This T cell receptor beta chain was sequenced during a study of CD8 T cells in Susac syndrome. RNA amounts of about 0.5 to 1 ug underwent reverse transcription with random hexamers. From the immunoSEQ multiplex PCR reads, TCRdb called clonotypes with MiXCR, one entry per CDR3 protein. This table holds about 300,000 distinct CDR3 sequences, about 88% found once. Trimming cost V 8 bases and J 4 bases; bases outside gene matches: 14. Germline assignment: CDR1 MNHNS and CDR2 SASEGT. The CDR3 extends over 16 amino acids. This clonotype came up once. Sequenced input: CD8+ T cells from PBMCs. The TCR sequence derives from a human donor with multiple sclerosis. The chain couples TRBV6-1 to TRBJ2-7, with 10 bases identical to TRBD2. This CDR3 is CASGLSSGRIQYEQYF. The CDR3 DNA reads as TGTGCCAGCGGACTAAGTAGCGGGAGGATACAATACGAGCAGTACTTC.